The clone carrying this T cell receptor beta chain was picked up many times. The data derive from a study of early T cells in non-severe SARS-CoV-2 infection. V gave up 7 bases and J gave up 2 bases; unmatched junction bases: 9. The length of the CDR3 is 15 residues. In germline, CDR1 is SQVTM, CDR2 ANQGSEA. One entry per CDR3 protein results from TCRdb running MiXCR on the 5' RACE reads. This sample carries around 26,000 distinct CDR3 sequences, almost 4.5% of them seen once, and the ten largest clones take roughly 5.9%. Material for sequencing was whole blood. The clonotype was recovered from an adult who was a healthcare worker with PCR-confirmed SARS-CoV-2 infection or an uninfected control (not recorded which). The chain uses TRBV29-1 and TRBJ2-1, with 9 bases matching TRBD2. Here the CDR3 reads CSALPLAGPYNEQFF. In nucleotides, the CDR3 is TGCAGCGCCCTCCCGCTAGCGGGGCCCTACAATGAGCAGTTCTTC.